The 2 T cell receptor beta chains reported below all come from one sample, sequenced in a study of blood T cell repertoires in COVID-19. Method: immunoSEQ multiplex PCR; TCRdb's copy keeps in-frame clones and lacks some. This table has approximately 250,000 clones, around four fifths appearing once. Sample: peripheral blood. These receptors were taken from a man between 60 and 70 years old who had recovered from COVID-19.

The V call is TRBV2, the J call TRBJ2-5, with D possibly matching TRBD2 (6 bases). The CDR3 length is 14 residues. Trimming took off 2 bases at V and 3 bases at J, with 10 bases between the two ends. Germline V gives CDR1 SNHLY, CDR2 FYNNEI. This chain's CDR3 is CASSEWLAKETQYF. The CDR3 DNA reads as TGTGCCAGCAGTGAATGGCTAGCGAAAGAGACCCAGTACTTC.

This clone was seen repeatedly, ten times or more. The same CDR3 can be traced to other DNA sequences in this sample. The chain links TRBV5-4 to TRBJ1-4; 9 bases fit TRBD1. Germline CDR1 SGHNT, CDR2 YYREEE (reference sequence). This CDR3 region has 14 residues. J lost 8 bases, V lost 4 bases, and 6 bases had no gene match. The CDR3 protein is CASSPGQGREKLFF. DNA for the CDR3: TGTGCCAGCAGCCCGGGACAGGGCAGGGAAAAACTGTTTTTT.